This entry lists 24 T cell receptor beta chains sequenced from one sample in a study of cytomegalovirus exposure and HLA in healthy donors. PCR amplification relied on 60 Vbeta primers (plus 13 Jbeta primers). Method: immunoSEQ multiplex PCR; TCRdb's copy keeps in-frame clones and lacks some. The top ten clones hold more than 3% of a sample with 100,000 to 150,000 clones, less than 80% of them seen once. The sample consisted of PBMCs. The receptors come from a woman aged 45-59 years in good health and CMV-seronegative.

V and J are TRBV28 and TRBJ2-7, with TRBD2 matching 9 bases. CDR1 is MDHEN, CDR2 SYDVKM, per germline. Trimming removed 9 bases from V and 1 base from J; junction bases left unmatched: 4. The CDR3 runs 13 residues. The CDR3 reads CASSTSGSYEQYF. The CDR3 DNA follows: TGTGCCAGTTCGACTAGCGGTTCCTACGAGCAGTACTTC.

The chain carries TRBV7-9 and TRBJ1-2, with 9 bases matching TRBD1. V shed 4 bases, J shed 3 bases, and the junction held 6 bases outside the gene matches. This CDR3 is built from 15 residues. Germline V CDR1 and CDR2: SEHNR, FQNEAQ (reference sequence). Here the CDR3 DNA reads TGTGCCAGCAGCTCCTCTGGGACAGGGTACTATGGCTACACCTTC. Residues: CASSSSGTGYYGYTF.

V is TRBV27 and J is TRBJ1-2, with D possibly matching TRBD1 (6 bases). This CDR3 contains 13 residues. V gave up 3 bases and J gave up 4 bases, with 9 bases separating them. Looked up from germline, CDR1 is MNHEY and CDR2 is SMNVEV (reference sequence). The CDR3 DNA sequence: TGTGCCAGCAGTTTTGACAGGTTCTATGGCTACACCTTC. It translates to CASSFDRFYGYTF.

V is TRBV7-2 and J is TRBJ2-7; 11 bases align to TRBD2. With 3 bases clipped from V and 2 bases from J, the junction kept 3 bases outside the gene matches. Per germline, CDR1 SGHTA and CDR2 FQGNSA. This CDR3 is 15 amino acids long. In DNA form, the CDR3 reads TGTGCCAGCAGCTTTACTAGCGGGGGTACCTACGAGCAGTACTTC. Protein product: CASSFTSGGTYEQYF.

V and J are TRBV29-1 and TRBJ1-1; possibly TRBD1 for D (5 bases). The germline gives CDR1 SQVTM, CDR2 ANQGSEA. This CDR3 is built from 13 residues. V was trimmed by 4 bases and J by 1 base, leaving 10 bases between them. The CDR3 region has the DNA TGCAGCGTTGTGGAGGGGACGAACACTGAAGCTTTCTTT. It translates to CSVVEGTNTEAFF. Based on the CDR3 plus reference TRBV29-1 and TRBJ1-1, the full variable domain is SAVISQKPSRDICQRGTSLTIQCQVDSQVTMMFWYRQQPGQSLTLIATANQGSEATYESGFVIDKFPISRPNLTFSTLTVSNMSPEDSSIYLCSVVEGTNTEAFFGQGTRLTVV.

V gene TRBV6-6 combines with J gene TRBJ2-2; 10 positions agree with TRBD2. CDR1 and CDR2 from the germline V gene are MNHNY and SVGAGI (reference sequence). V dropped 6 bases and J dropped 5; count of bases not matched to a gene: 9. The CDR3 extends over 16 amino acids. The CDR3 DNA is TGTGCCAGCAGCGAAATTAGCGGGAGGAGAACCGGGGAGCTGTTTTTT. Amino acids: CASSEISGRRTGELFF.

This chain links TRBV25-1 with TRBJ2-7, with TRBD1 matching over 7 bases. Losses at the gene ends were 2 bases for V and 0 bases for J; bases not matched to a gene: 1. There are 14 residues in the CDR3. CDR1 and CDR2 from the germline V gene are MGHDK and SYGVNS. CDR3 protein: CASSEAGGSYEQYF. Written as DNA, the CDR3 is TGTGCCAGCAGTGAAGCAGGGGGCTCCTACGAGCAGTACTTC.

This clone appeared once. This chain connects TRBV28 to TRBJ1-2, with D possibly being TRBD1 (6 bases). Trimming pared 0 bases from V and 8 bases from J, leaving 16 bases between. This CDR3 is 15 amino acids long. The germline V gene encodes CDR1 MDHEN and CDR2 SYDVKM. For the CDR3, the DNA is TGTGCCAGCAGTTTATGGGGAGAGGGGGATCGGGGCTACACCTTC. This encodes CASSLWGEGDRGYTF.

This chain links TRBV5-1 with TRBJ2-7; no definite D call. CDR1 is SGHRS, CDR2 YFSETQ, per germline. This CDR3 region has 12 residues. V lost 4 bases to trimming and J lost 1 base, with 6 bases between them. The CDR3 bases are TGCGCCAGCAGCGCCAGTTCCTACGAGCAGTACTTC. It is translated as CASSASSYEQYF.

This clone was recorded once. V usage is TRBV19 and J usage is TRBJ2-3, with 7 positions matching TRBD2. Germline lookup yields CDR1 LNHDA and CDR2 SQIVND (reference sequence). There are 18 residues in the CDR3. Unmatched junction bases numbered 10, after V lost 0 bases and J lost 1 base. This CDR3 reads CASSIDGSGLAGTDTQYF. CDR3 in DNA: TGTGCCAGTAGTATAGATGGGTCCGGCCTAGCGGGCACAGATACGCAGTATTTT.

Only a few counts were recorded for this clone. This chain joins TRBV27 and TRBJ2-5; D gene ambiguous. The CDR3 runs to 11 residues. V was pared by 6 bases and J by 4 bases, with 6 bases between. CDR1 and CDR2 (germline): MNHEY, SMNVEV (reference sequence). Written as DNA, the CDR3 is TGTGCCAGCAGCCCGGGAGAGACCCAGTACTTC. Protein: CASSPGETQYF.

This chain uses TRBV6-1 with TRBJ2-7, with D maybe TRBD1 (6 bases). CDR1 is MNHNS, CDR2 SASEGT, per germline. The CDR3 is made up of 13 amino acids. With 6 bases removed from V and 0 bases from J, the gap between germline ends came to 9 bases. The CDR3 DNA reads as TGTGCCAGCAGCCGACAGGACTCCTACGAGCAGTACTTC. This translates into CASSRQDSYEQYF.

This clone has just one count. The chain couples TRBV28 to TRBJ2-7, with 10 bases identical to TRBD1. The CDR3 spans 15 residues. V was pared by 5 bases and J by 5 bases, with 9 bases of the junction left unmatched. Looked up from germline, CDR1 is MDHEN and CDR2 is SYDVKM. The CDR3 region has the DNA TGTGCCAGCAGTCCTACCGGACAGGGGGTGGACGAGCAGTACTTC. This codes for CASSPTGQGVDEQYF.

This chain connects TRBV30 to TRBJ1-3; D uncertain. V lost 0 bases and J lost 0, with 9 bases in between. This CDR3 comprises 15 residues. CDR1 and CDR2 from the germline V gene are GTSNPN and SVGIG (reference sequence). For the CDR3, the DNA is TGTGCCTGGAGTGTGACTTGGAGCTCTGGAAACACCATATATTTT. This translates into CAWSVTWSSGNTIYF.

This clone was seen only a few times. At the DNA level, this CDR3 is encoded by other sequences in the same sample as well. CDR3 DNA: TGTGCCAGCAGTCCCTCCGAGACCCAGTACTTC. Translated: CASSPSETQYF. V and J are TRBV7-2 and TRBJ2-5; no definite D call. The germline CDR1 and CDR2 sequences are SGHTA and FQGNSA. V was clipped by 6 bases and J by 5 bases, with 7 bases between them. This CDR3 spans 11 amino acids.

V and J are TRBV6-5 and TRBJ2-5, with 8 bases matching TRBD1. V gave up 3 bases and J gave up 0 bases; unmatched junction bases: 3. Germline CDR1 MNHEY, CDR2 SVGAGI. The CDR3 extends over 15 amino acids. The CDR3 nucleotides are TGTGCCAGCAGTTATCGGACAGGGCACCAAGAGACCCAGTACTTC. This encodes CASSYRTGHQETQYF.

The rearrangement links TRBV4-2 to TRBJ1-5; maybe TRBD1 (5 bases). V was trimmed by 0 bases and J by 5 bases, leaving 11 bases between them. There are 15 residues in the CDR3. CDR1 is LGHNA and CDR2 is YNFKEQ in the germline V gene. The CDR3 DNA reads TGTGCCAGCAGCCAAGATGACAGTGTGGATCAGCCCCAGCATTTT. Residues: CASSQDDSVDQPQHF.

The chain links TRBV28 to TRBJ1-5; D may be TRBD1 (6 bases). V was shortened by 8 bases and J by 5 bases, with 19 bases between the two germline ends. Germline CDR1 and CDR2: MDHEN and SYDVKM. This CDR3 is 15 amino acids long. CDR3 DNA: TGTGCCAGCCGGATGGTGGACAGCTTTTATCAGCCCCAGCATTTT. Residues: CASRMVDSFYQPQHF.

This chain connects TRBV19 to TRBJ1-4; the D is unclear. The CDR3 is made up of 14 amino acids. Germline-derived CDR1 and CDR2 are LNHDA and SQIVND (reference sequence). V was trimmed by 3 bases and J by 5 bases, leaving 10 bases between them. For the CDR3, the DNA is TGTGCCAGTAGTATGGGTTTAGCGAATGAAAAACTGTTTTTT. Translation gives CASSMGLANEKLFF.

This chain links TRBV7-3 with TRBJ1-1; possible D gene TRBD1, 5 bases. Germline loops: CDR1 SGHTA, CDR2 FQGTGA. The CDR3 length is 13 residues. V was cut by 5 bases and J by 1 base, with 8 bases left in between. CDR3 sequence reads: CASSHTGNTEAFF. CDR3 sequence (DNA): TGTGCCAGCAGCCATACAGGGAACACTGAAGCTTTCTTT.

The chain links TRBV7-2 to TRBJ2-2, with 12 nucleotides matching TRBD1. The CDR3 is 16 residues long. The germline CDR1 and CDR2 sequences are SGHTA and FQGNSA. Trimming at V came to 3 bases and at J to 6 bases, leaving 5 bases not matched to a gene. CDR3 residues: CASSFRDRGLAGELFF. CDR3 sequence (DNA): TGTGCCAGCAGCTTCCGGGACAGGGGGCTGGCCGGGGAGCTGTTTTTT.

V gene TRBV10-3 combines with J gene TRBJ2-3; 7 nucleotides align to TRBD1. This CDR3 spans 13 amino acids. Germline V gene sequence: CDR1 ENHRY, CDR2 SYGVKD. Losses at the gene ends were 7 bases for V and 3 bases for J; bases not matched to a gene: 4. The CDR3 DNA follows: TGTGCCATCACGGACAGGTCAACAGATACGCAGTATTTT. Its protein product is CAITDRSTDTQYF.

This chain links TRBV9 with TRBJ2-3, with 11 bases that match TRBD2. The CDR3 has 15 amino acids. Germline CDR1 is SGDLS and CDR2 is YYNGEE. J was trimmed by 3 bases and V by 4 bases; bases with no gene match: 4. The DNA for the CDR3 is TGTGCCAGCAGCCTAACTAGCGGGAGAACAGATACGCAGTATTTT. Protein: CASSLTSGRTDTQYF.

The chain has TRBV9 and TRBJ2-7, with a tentative D call TRBD2 (6 bases). This CDR3 has 14 residues. V shed 2 bases and J shed 7 bases, with 16 bases lying between them. CDR1 is SGDLS and CDR2 is YYNGEE in the germline V gene. This CDR3 reads CASSVSGYPNEQYF. In DNA form, the CDR3 reads TGTGCCAGCAGCGTGAGCGGGTACCCGAATGAGCAGTACTTC.